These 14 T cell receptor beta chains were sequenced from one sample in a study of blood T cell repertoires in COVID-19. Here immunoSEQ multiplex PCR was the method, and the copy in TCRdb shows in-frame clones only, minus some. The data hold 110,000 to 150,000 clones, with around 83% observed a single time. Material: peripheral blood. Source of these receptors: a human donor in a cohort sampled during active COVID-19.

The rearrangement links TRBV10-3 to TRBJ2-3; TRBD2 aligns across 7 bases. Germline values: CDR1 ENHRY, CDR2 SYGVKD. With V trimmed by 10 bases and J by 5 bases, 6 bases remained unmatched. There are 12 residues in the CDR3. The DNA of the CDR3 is TGTGCCACAGCGCTAGCGGTAGATACGCAGTATTTT. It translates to CATALAVDTQYF.

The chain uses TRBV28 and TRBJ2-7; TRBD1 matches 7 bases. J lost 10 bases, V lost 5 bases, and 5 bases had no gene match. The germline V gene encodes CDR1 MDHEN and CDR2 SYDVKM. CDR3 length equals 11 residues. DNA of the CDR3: TGTGCCAGCAGTATCCGACAGGGACAGTACTTC. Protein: CASSIRQGQYF.

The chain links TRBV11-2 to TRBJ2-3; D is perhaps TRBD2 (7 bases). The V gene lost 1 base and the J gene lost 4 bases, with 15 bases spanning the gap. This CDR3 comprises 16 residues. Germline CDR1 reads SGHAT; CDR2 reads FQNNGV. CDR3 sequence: CASSLVGGGGPDTQYF. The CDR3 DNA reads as TGTGCCAGCAGCTTAGTAGGGGGGGGCGGGCCAGATACGCAGTATTTT.

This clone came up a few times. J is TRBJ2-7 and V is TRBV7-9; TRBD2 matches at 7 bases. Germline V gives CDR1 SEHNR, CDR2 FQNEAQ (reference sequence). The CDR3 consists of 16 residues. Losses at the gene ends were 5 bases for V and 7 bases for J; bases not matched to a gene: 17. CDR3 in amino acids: CASSPRKRGWMGEQYF. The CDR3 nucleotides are TGTGCCAGCAGCCCCCGGAAGCGGGGATGGATGGGGGAGCAGTACTTC.

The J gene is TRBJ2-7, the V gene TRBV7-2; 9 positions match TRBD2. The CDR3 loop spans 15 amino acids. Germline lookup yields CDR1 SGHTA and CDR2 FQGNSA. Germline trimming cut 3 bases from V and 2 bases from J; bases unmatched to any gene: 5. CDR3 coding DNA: TGTGCCAGCAGCTTCGGCGGGAGGGCCCCCTACGAGCAGTACTTC. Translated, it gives CASSFGGRAPYEQYF.

CDR3 DNA sequence: TGTGCCAGCGGAGTGGGGAGGGGTTTGGGAAATGAGCAGTTCTTC. This translates into CASGVGRGLGNEQFF. J is TRBJ2-1 and V is TRBV4-2, with 7 bases matching TRBD2. The V and J ends lost 8 bases and 7 bases, in that order; junction bases with no gene match: 14. The CDR3 is 15 residues long. CDR1 and CDR2 from the germline V gene are LGHNA and YNFKEQ.

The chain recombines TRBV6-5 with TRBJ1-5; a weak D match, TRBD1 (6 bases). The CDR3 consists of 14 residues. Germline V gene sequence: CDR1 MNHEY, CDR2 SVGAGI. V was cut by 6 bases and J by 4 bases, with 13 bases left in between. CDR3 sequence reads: CASRSGQFNQPQHF. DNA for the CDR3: TGTGCCAGCAGAAGCGGACAGTTTAATCAGCCCCAGCATTTT.

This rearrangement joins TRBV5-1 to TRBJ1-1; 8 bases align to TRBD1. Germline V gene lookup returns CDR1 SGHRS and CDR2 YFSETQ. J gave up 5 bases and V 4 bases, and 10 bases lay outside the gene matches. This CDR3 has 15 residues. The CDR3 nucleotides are TGCGCCAGCAGCCGCCTCGGACAGGGAGTTACTGAAGCTTTCTTT. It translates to CASSRLGQGVTEAFF.

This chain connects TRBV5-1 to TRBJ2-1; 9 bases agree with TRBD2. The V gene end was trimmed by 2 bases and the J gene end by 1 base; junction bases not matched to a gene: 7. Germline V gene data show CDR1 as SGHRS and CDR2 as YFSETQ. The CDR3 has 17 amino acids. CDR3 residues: CASSFSIGLASYNEQFF. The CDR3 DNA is TGCGCCAGCAGCTTTTCTATCGGACTAGCGTCCTACAATGAGCAGTTCTTC.

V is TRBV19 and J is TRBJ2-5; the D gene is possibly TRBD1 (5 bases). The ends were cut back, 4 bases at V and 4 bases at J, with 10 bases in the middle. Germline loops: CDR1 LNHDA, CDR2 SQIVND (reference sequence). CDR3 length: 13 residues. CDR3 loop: CASSSRDRETQYF. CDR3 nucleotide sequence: TGTGCCAGTAGTAGCAGGGATCGAGAGACCCAGTACTTC.

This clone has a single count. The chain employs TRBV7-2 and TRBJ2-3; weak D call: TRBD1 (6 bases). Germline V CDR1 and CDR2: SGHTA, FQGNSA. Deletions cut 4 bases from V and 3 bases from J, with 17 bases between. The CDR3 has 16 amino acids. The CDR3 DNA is TGTGCCAGCAGCTCGAAGACACAAGGGGGTACAGATACGCAGTATTTT. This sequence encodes CASSSKTQGGTDTQYF.

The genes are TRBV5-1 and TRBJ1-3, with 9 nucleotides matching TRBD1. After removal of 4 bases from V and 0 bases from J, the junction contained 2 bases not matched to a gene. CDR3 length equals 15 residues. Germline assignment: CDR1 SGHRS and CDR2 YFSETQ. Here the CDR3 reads CASSGGQGSGNTIYF. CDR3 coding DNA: TGCGCCAGCAGCGGGGGACAGGGCTCTGGAAACACCATATATTTT.

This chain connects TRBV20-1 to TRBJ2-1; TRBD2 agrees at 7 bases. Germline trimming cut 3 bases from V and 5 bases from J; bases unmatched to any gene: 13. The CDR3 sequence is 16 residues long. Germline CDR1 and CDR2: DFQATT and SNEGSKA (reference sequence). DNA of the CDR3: TGCAGTGCTAGTAGGCGGGAGACTCCCCTGGACAATGAGCAGTTCTTC. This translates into CSASRRETPLDNEQFF.

The CDR3 nucleotides are TGTGCCAGCTCACCTGATTGGGCCACAGATACGCAGTATTTT. It yields the protein CASSPDWATDTQYF. The gene calls are TRBV18 and TRBJ2-3; D gene ambiguous. Trimming stripped 3 bases from V and 2 bases from J, with 9 bases between. The CDR3 is 14 amino acids. The V gene's germline CDR1 is KGHSH and CDR2 LQKENI.